This T cell receptor beta chain emerged from a study of graft-versus-host responses after intestinal transplantation. Findings and caveats of the study: Patients who carried graft-donor T cell macrochimerism also had high graft-versus-host to host-versus-graft clonal ratios in their allografts.

The table came from immunoSEQ multiplex PCR; TCRdb's copy has only in-frame clones and leaves some out. This table has under 9,000 clones, 55% to 75% appearing once. The CDR3 contains 15 residues. CDR1 and CDR2 from the germline V gene are MDHEN and SYDVKM. The V gene end was trimmed by 1 base and the J gene end by 3 bases; junction bases not matched to a gene: 0. Processing released intraepithelial and lamina propria lymphocytes from the graft tissue. The sample holds one count of this clone. Its specificity is not known. The chain has TRBV28 and TRBJ1-4, with 9 bases matching TRBD1. This TCR was sampled from a human patient who received an intestinal transplant, so some T cells may come from the graft donor. Sequenced here: ileum tissue, sampled around 460 days after transplant. The CDR3 is CASSLYRGPNEKLFF. The CDR3, as DNA: TGTGCCAGCAGTTTATACAGGGGGCCTAATGAAAAACTGTTTTTT.